A single sample gave rise to the 8 T cell receptor beta chains below, sequenced in a study of regulatory T cells in long-lasting Graves disease. Relying on iRepertoire HTBI primers and Arm-PCR of CDR3 regions, the team built TCR beta libraries. TCRdb re-derived calls from the multiplex PCR reads in MiXCR, one entry per CDR3 protein. This sample yields about 660,000 distinct CDR3 sequences, of which 25% to 30% are seen a single time; roughly 41% belongs to the top ten. Time point: persistent/refractory GD, antithyroid drugs over 5 years with positive TRAb. The authors made the TCR library using RNA they extracted from PBMCs. The source material was peripheral blood mononuclear cells (PBMCs), sampled when the disease was refractory, from a patient treated with antithyroid drugs. The receptor source for this set is a female donor with Graves disease.

This clonotype was observed a few times. The J gene is TRBJ1-1, the V gene TRBV12-3 or TRBV12-4; possible D gene TRBD1, 6 bases. V was pared by 6 bases and J by 6 bases, with 14 bases between. The CDR3 loop spans 13 amino acids. CDR3 amino acids: CASRDSLGPEAFF. The CDR3 coding sequence is TGTGCCAGCAGGGACAGTTTGGGACCTGAAGCTTTCTTT.

This clonotype was observed a few times. The chain couples TRBV6-5 to TRBJ1-4, with TRBD1 matching over 7 bases. V shed 2 bases, J shed 6 bases, and the junction held 3 bases outside the gene matches. CDR3 length: 14 residues. Germline V lookup: CDR1 MNHEY, CDR2 SVGAGI. The CDR3 region has the DNA TGTGCCAGCAGTTACCTGACAGGGCATGAAAAACTGTTTTTT. Its translation is CASSYLTGHEKLFF.

This chain links TRBV7-2 with TRBJ1-1; D is ambiguous. There are 13 residues in the CDR3. V was shortened by 5 bases and J by 5 bases, with 12 bases between the two germline ends. The germline V gene has CDR1 SGHTA and CDR2 FQGNSA. The CDR3 here is CASSRVSRTEAFF. The CDR3 nucleotides read TGTGCCAGCAGCAGGGTTTCTAGAACTGAAGCTTTCTTT.

This sequence joins TRBV15 and TRBJ1-2, with a tentative D call TRBD1 (5 bases). This CDR3 comprises 13 residues. CDR1 is LNHNV and CDR2 is YYDKDF in the germline V gene (reference sequence). The V end lost 0 bases, the J end lost 8 bases, and 10 bases lay between the germline ends. CDR3 amino acids: CATSRDAGSGYTF. The CDR3 DNA reads as TGTGCCACCAGCAGAGACGCAGGGAGCGGCTACACCTTC.

This clonotype occurred many times. The chain couples TRBV2 to TRBJ1-5, with D possibly matching TRBD1 (6 bases). CDR3 length: 15 residues. The V end lost 2 bases, the J end lost 6 bases, and 14 bases lay between the germline ends. Germline CDR1 and CDR2: SNHLY and FYNNEI. CDR3 bases: TGTGCCAGCAGTGAATTCGGGGGGCGGGGTCAGCCCCAGCATTTT. Its protein is CASSEFGGRGQPQHF.

This clonotype was detected a few times. The chain recombines TRBV19 with TRBJ2-7; 8 bases fit TRBD1. From germline, CDR1 is LNHDA and CDR2 SQIVND (reference sequence). The CDR3 is made up of 15 amino acids. Trimming at V came to 6 bases and at J to 4 bases, leaving 11 bases not matched to a gene. CDR3 DNA: TGTGCCAGTAGCGTGCCGGGACAGGCGATTTACGAGCAGTACTTC. Translated, it gives CASSVPGQAIYEQYF.

Only a few counts were recorded for this clonotype. The V call is TRBV12-3 or TRBV12-4, the J call TRBJ1-5; the D is unclear. The CDR3 contains 16 residues. Trimming pared 2 bases from V and 2 bases from J, leaving 13 bases between. The CDR3 DNA is TGTGCCAGCAGTTTACAGGTGACCGCGGGCAATCAGCCCCAGCATTTT. Translation gives CASSLQVTAGNQPQHF.

In this sample, this clonotype turned up many times. The chain couples TRBV5-1 to TRBJ1-4; 7 bases are shared with TRBD1. The germline V gene has CDR1 SGHRS and CDR2 YFSETQ. The CDR3 spans 14 residues. J was trimmed by 3 bases and V by 4 bases; bases with no gene match: 3. CDR3 nucleotides: TGCGCCAGCAGCCTGACAGGGTCTAATGAAAAACTGTTTTTT. It translates to CASSLTGSNEKLFF.